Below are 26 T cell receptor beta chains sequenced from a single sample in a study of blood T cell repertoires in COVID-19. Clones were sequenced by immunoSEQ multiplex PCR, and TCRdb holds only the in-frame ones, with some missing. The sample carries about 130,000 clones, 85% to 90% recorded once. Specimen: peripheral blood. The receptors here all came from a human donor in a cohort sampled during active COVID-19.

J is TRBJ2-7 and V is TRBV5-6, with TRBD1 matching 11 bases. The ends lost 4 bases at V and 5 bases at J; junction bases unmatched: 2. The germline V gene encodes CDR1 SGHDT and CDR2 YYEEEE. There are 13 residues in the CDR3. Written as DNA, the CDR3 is TGTGCCAGCAGCGGGGACAGGGGGGACGAGCAGTACTTC. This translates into CASSGDRGDEQYF.

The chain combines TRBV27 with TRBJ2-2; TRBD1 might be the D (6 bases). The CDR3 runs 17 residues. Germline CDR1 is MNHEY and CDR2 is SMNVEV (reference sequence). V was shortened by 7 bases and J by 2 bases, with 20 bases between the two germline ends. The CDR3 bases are TGTGCCAGCACCTCCCTCGGAACAGGGAAAAACACCGGGGAGCTGTTTTTT. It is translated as CASTSLGTGKNTGELFF.

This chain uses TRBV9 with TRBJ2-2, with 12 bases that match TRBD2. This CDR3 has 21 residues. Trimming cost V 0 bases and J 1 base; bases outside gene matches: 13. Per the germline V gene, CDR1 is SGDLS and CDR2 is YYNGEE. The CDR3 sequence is CASSVAPIPGLAGLNTGELFF. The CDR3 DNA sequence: TGTGCCAGCAGCGTAGCCCCCATACCAGGACTAGCGGGATTGAACACCGGGGAGCTGTTTTTT.

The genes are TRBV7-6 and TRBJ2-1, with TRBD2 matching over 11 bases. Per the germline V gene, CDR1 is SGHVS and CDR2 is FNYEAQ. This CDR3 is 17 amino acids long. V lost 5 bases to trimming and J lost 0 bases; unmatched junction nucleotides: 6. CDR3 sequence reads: CASSRLAGWSSYNEQFF. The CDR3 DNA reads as TGTGCCAGCAGCAGACTAGCGGGGTGGAGCTCCTACAATGAGCAGTTCTTC.

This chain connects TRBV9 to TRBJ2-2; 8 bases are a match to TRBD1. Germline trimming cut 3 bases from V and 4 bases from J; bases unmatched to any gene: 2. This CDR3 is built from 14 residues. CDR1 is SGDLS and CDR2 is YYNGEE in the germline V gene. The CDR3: CASSDDRGTGELFF. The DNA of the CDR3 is TGTGCCAGCAGCGACGACAGGGGCACCGGGGAGCTGTTTTTT.

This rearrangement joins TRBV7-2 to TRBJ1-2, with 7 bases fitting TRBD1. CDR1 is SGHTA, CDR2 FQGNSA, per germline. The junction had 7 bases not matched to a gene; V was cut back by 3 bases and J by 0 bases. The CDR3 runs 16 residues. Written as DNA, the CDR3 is TGTGCCAGCAGCTTCTACGGACAGGCCCCTAACTATGGCTACACCTTC. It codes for CASSFYGQAPNYGYTF.

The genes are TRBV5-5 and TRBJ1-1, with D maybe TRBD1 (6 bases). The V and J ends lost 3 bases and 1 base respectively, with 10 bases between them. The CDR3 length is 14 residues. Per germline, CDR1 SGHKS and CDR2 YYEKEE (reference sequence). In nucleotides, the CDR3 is TGTGCCAGCAGCTCGGGGACAACGAACACTGAAGCTTTCTTT. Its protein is CASSSGTTNTEAFF.

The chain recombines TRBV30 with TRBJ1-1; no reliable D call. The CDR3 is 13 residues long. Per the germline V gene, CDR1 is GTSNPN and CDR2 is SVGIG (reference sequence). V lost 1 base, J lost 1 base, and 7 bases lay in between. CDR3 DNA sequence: TGTGCCTGGAGTGGCCACAGGAACACTGAAGCTTTCTTT. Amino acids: CAWSGHRNTEAFF. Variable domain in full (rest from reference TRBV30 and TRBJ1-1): SQTIHQWPATLVQPVGSPLSLECTVEGTSNPNLYWYRQAAGRGLQLLFYSVGIGQISSEVPQNLSASRPQDRQFILSSKKLLLSDSGFYLCAWSGHRNTEAFFGQGTRLTVV.

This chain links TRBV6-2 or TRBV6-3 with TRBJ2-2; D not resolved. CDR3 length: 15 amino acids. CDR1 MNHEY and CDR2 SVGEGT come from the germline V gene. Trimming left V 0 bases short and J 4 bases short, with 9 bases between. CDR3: CASSYSPGTTGELFF. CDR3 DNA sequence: TGTGCCAGCAGTTACTCGCCTGGCACCACCGGGGAGCTGTTTTTT.

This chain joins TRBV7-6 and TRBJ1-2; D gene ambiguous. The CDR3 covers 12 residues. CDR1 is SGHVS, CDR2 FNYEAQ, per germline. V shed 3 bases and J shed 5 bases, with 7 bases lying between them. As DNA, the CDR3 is TGTGCCAGCAGCTTCGGTATTTATGGCTACACCTTC. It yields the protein CASSFGIYGYTF.

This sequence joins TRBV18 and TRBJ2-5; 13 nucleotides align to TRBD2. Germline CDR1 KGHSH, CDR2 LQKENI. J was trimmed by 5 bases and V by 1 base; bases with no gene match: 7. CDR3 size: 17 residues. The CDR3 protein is CASSPLLAGGPGETQYF. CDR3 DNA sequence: TGTGCCAGCTCACCACTACTAGCGGGAGGGCCCGGGGAGACCCAGTACTTC.

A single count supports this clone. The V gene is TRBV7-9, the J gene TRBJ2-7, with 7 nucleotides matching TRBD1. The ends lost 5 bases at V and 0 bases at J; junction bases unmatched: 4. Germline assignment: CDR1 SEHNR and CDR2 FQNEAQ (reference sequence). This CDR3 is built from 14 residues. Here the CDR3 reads CASSQGDLSYEQYF. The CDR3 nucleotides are TGTGCCAGCAGCCAGGGGGACCTCTCCTACGAGCAGTACTTC.

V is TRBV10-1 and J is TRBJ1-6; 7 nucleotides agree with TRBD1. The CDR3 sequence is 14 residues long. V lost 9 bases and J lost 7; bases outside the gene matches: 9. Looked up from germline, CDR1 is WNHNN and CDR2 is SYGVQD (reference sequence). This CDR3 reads CARNGQVKNSPLHF. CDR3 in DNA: TGCGCCAGGAACGGACAGGTAAAAAATTCACCCCTCCACTTT.

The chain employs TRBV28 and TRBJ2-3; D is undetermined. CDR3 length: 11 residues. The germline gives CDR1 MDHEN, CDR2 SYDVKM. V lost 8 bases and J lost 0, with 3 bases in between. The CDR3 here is CASSSTDTQYF. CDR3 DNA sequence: TGTGCCAGCTCTAGCACAGATACGCAGTATTTT.

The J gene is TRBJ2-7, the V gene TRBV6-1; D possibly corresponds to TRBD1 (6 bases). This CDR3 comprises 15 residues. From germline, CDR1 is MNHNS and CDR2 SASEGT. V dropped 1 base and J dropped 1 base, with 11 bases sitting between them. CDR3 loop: CASSEGPTGSYEQYV. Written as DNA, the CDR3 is TGTGCCAGCAGTGAAGGGCCGACAGGATCCTACGAGCAGTACGTC.

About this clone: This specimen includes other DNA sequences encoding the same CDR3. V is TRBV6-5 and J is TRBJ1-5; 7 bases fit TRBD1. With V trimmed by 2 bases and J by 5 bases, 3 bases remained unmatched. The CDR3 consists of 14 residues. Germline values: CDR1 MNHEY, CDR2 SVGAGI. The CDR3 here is CASSYRQGYQPQHF. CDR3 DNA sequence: TGTGCCAGCAGTTACCGACAGGGCTATCAGCCCCAGCATTTT.

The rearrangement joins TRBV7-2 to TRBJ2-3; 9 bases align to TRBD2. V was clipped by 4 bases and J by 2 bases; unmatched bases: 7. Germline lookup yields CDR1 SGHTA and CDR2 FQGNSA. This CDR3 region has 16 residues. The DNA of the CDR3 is TGTGCCAGCAGCTCCTGGCTAGCGGGGTTCACAGATACGCAGTATTTT. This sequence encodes CASSSWLAGFTDTQYF.

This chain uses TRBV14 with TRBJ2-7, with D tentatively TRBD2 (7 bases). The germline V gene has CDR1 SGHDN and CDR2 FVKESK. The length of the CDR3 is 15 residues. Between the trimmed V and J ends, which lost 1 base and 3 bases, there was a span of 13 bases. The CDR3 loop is CASSQASGGFYEQYV. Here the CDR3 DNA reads TGTGCCAGCAGCCAAGCGTCGGGGGGCTTCTACGAGCAGTACGTC.

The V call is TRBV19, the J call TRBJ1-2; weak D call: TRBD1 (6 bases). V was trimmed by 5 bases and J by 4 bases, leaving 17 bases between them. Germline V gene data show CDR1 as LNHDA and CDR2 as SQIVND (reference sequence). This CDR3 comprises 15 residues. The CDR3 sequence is CASSPQAGQIYGYTF. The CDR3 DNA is TGTGCCAGTAGTCCCCAAGCAGGACAGATCTATGGCTACACCTTC.

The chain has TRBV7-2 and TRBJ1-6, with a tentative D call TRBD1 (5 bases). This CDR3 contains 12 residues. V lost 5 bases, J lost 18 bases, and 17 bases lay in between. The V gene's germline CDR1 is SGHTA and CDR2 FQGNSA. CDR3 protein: CASSPSGVGSHF. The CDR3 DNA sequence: TGTGCCAGCAGCCCCTCGGGGGTGGGGTCCCACTTT. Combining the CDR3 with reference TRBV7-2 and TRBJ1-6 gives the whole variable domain GAGVSQSPSNKVTEKGKDVELRCDPISGHTALYWYRQSLGQGLEFLIYFQGNSAPDKSGLPSDRFSAERTGGSVSTLTIQRTQQEDSAVYLCASSPSGVGSHFGNGTRLTVT.

The CDR3 loop is CASSEQGRATIYF. DNA of the CDR3: TGTGCCAGCAGTGAACAGGGAAGGGCTACCATATATTTT. The V gene is TRBV6-1, the J gene TRBJ1-3; possible D gene TRBD1, 5 bases. CDR3 length: 13 residues. With 2 bases removed from V and 10 bases from J, the gap between germline ends came to 12 bases. Germline values: CDR1 MNHNS, CDR2 SASEGT.

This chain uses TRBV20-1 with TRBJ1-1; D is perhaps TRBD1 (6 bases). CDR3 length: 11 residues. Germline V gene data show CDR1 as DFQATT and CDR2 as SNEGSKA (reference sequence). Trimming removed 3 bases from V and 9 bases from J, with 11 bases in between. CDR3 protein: CSASVQGQAFF. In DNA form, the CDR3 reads TGCAGTGCTAGCGTACAGGGCCAAGCTTTCTTT.

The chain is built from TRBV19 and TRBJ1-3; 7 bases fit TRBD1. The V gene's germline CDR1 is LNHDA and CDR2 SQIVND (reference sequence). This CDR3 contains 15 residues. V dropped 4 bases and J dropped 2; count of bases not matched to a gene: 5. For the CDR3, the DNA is TGTGCCAGTAGTACAGTCCAGGGGGCTGGAAACACCATATATTTT. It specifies CASSTVQGAGNTIYF.

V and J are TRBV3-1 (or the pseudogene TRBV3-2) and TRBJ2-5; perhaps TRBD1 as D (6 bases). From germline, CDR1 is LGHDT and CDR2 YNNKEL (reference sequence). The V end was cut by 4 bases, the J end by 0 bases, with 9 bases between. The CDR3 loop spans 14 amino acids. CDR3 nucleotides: TGTGCCAGCAGCCGCACAGGGAACCAAGAGACCCAGTACTTC. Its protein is CASSRTGNQETQYF.

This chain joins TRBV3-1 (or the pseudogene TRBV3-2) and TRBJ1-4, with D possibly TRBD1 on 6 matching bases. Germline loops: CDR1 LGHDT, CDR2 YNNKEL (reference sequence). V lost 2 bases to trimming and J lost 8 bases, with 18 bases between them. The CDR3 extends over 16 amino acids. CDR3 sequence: CASSQSIAPRGEKLFF. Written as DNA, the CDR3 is TGTGCCAGCAGCCAATCCATAGCGCCAAGGGGGGAAAAACTGTTTTTT.

The CDR3 bases are TGTGCCAGCAGTGAGATCGCAGACAGGAACACTGAAGCTTTCTTT. Translated: CASSEIADRNTEAFF. This chain links TRBV6-4 with TRBJ1-1; D possibly corresponds to TRBD1 (5 bases). The germline V gene has CDR1 MRHNA and CDR2 SNTAGT. The CDR3 length is 15 residues. V was shortened by 3 bases and J by 1 base, with 12 bases between the two germline ends.